These T cell receptor beta chains were read from a single sample in a study of molecular identifiers for immune sequencing clone quantification. MiXCR, applied by TCRdb to the PCR reads, yields one record per CDR3 protein. In the table there are under 350,000 distinct CDR3 sequences, 24% of which are singletons. The specimen sequenced was naive CD8+ T cells from blood, with Jurkat cell RNA spiked in. The receptors derive from a human donor in good health. Some libraries in this study had Jurkat cell RNA spiked in. Each CDR3 is given with its conserved first and last residue. The D gene is left open where the match is weak. Size is omitted from some rows. Given values are once, few, many or a class for expanded clones.

v_gene: TRBV12-3/TRBV12-4
d_gene: TRBD1
abundance: many
j_gene: TRBJ1-5
len: 14
CDR3nt: TGTGCCAGCAGCAAGGGGGCTTGGGGTCAGCCCCAGCATTTT
CDR3aa: CASSKGAWGQPQHF

v_gene: TRBV5-4
d_gene: TRBD2
abundance: -
j_gene: TRBJ2-5
len: 14
CDR3nt: TGTGCCAGCAGCCCGCGGGGGGGCCTCGAGACCCAGAACTTC
CDR3aa: CASSPRGGLETQNF

v_gene: TRBV2
d_gene: -
abundance: many
j_gene: TRBJ1-1
len: 11
CDR3nt: TGTGCCAGCGTCGACTGGACTGGGGCTTTCTTT
CDR3aa: CASVDWTGAFF

v_gene: TRBV19
d_gene: -
abundance: few
j_gene: TRBJ1-1
len: 14
CDR3nt: TGTGCCAGTAGTAACTCAGGGCGGTACACTGAAGCTTTCTTT
CDR3aa: CASSNSGRYTEAFF

v_gene: TRBV18
d_gene: -
abundance: few
j_gene: TRBJ1-1
len: 13
CDR3nt: TGTGCCAGCTCACTGAAATCGGGGACCGAAGCTTTCTTT
CDR3aa: CASSLKSGTEAFF

v_gene: TRBV9
d_gene: -
abundance: -
j_gene: TRBJ2-5
len: 14
CDR3nt: TGTGCCAGCAGCGTAGGTCAGTTCCAAGAGACCCAGTACTTC
CDR3aa: CASSVGQFQETQYF

v_gene: TRBV2
d_gene: -
abundance: many
j_gene: TRBJ2-5
len: 14
CDR3nt: TGTGCCAGCAGTGAAGTCCCTACCTGGGAGACCCAGTACTTC
CDR3aa: CASSEVPTWETQYF

v_gene: TRBV11-2
d_gene: TRBD2
abundance: -
j_gene: TRBJ2-3
len: 16
CDR3nt: TGTGCCAGCAGCTTAGAGAGGGCGGGGGGGTTAGATACGCAGTATTTT
CDR3aa: CASSLERAGGLDTQYF

v_gene: TRBV7-9
d_gene: -
abundance: -
j_gene: TRBJ2-6
len: 16
CDR3nt: TGTGCCAGCAGTCCTTCAGGGGACTCTGGGGCCAACGTCCTGACTTTC
CDR3aa: CASSPSGDSGANVLTF

v_gene: TRBV7-9
d_gene: TRBD2
abundance: many
j_gene: TRBJ2-3
len: 15
CDR3nt: TGTGCCAGCAGCTTAGGACTAGCGGACACAGATACGCAGTATTTT
CDR3aa: CASSLGLADTDTQYF

v_gene: TRBV7-3
d_gene: -
abundance: many
j_gene: TRBJ1-3
len: 13
CDR3nt: TGTGCCAGCAGCGTGGGCCCTGGAAACACCATATATTTT
CDR3aa: CASSVGPGNTIYF

v_gene: TRBV11-1
d_gene: -
abundance: few
j_gene: TRBJ1-1
len: 16
CDR3nt: TGTGCCAGCAGCGTCGGGACCGTCAACATGAACACTGAAGCTTTCTTT
CDR3aa: CASSVGTVNMNTEAFF

v_gene: TRBV10-3
d_gene: -
abundance: -
j_gene: TRBJ2-7
len: 14
CDR3nt: TGTGCCATCAGTGAGGGACGGAACTCCTACGAGCAGTACTTC
CDR3aa: CAISEGRNSYEQYF

v_gene: TRBV12-3/TRBV12-4
d_gene: TRBD2
abundance: few
j_gene: TRBJ2-5
len: 15
CDR3nt: TGTGCCAGCAGTTTCGGGCGGGGGGTTGGAGAGACCCAGTACTTC
CDR3aa: CASSFGRGVGETQYF

v_gene: TRBV2
d_gene: -
abundance: few
j_gene: TRBJ2-7
len: 12
CDR3nt: TGTGCCAGCAGGGTTCCCCCCCACGAGCAGTACTTC
CDR3aa: CASRVPPHEQYF

v_gene: TRBV11-1
d_gene: -
abundance: -
j_gene: TRBJ1-1
len: 16
CDR3nt: TGTGCCAGCAGCTTAGAAGCTCCGGCCTTGCACACTGAAGCTTTCTTT
CDR3aa: CASSLEAPALHTEAFF

v_gene: TRBV28
d_gene: -
abundance: -
j_gene: TRBJ1-5
len: 20
CDR3nt: TGTGCCAGCAGCCCCGGTGTGGCCCTTTCCGCTTCAATGTGCAATCAGCCCCAGCATTTT
CDR3aa: CASSPGVALSASMCNQPQHF

v_gene: TRBV7-9
d_gene: -
abundance: -
j_gene: TRBJ2-2
len: 14
CDR3nt: TGTGCCAGCCGGGACACTTCGAACACCGGGGAGCCGTTTTTT
CDR3aa: CASRDTSNTGEPFF

v_gene: TRBV7-2
d_gene: -
abundance: many
j_gene: TRBJ2-5
len: 15
CDR3nt: TGTGCCAGCAGCTACTATGACATGATTCAAGAGACCCAGTACTTC
CDR3aa: CASSYYDMIQETQYF

v_gene: TRBV7-9
d_gene: TRBD1
abundance: few
j_gene: TRBJ2-1
len: 15
CDR3nt: TGTGCCAGCCAAAGATTAGGGGGCCTTTCTTTAGAGCAGTTCTTC
CDR3aa: CASQRLGGLSLEQFF

v_gene: TRBV12-3/TRBV12-4
d_gene: -
abundance: many
j_gene: TRBJ1-5
len: 14
CDR3nt: TGTGCCAGCAGTTTAGGGAGAGCTGAACAGCCCCAGCATTTT
CDR3aa: CASSLGRAEQPQHF

v_gene: TRBV6-2/TRBV6-3
d_gene: -
abundance: many
j_gene: TRBJ2-5
len: 14
CDR3nt: TGTGCCAGCAGCCTTGACATCCCCGGAAGGACCCAGTACTTC
CDR3aa: CASSLDIPGRTQYF

v_gene: TRBV13
d_gene: -
abundance: many
j_gene: TRBJ2-1
len: 16
CDR3nt: TGTGCCAGCAGCCCTCTGCCCGGGAGCTCCTACAATGAGCAGTTCTTC
CDR3aa: CASSPLPGSSYNEQFF

v_gene: TRBV18
d_gene: -
abundance: -
j_gene: TRBJ1-1
len: 16
CDR3nt: TGTGCCAGCTCACCACCCGGTTCGGCCTCAAACACTGAAGCTTTCTTT
CDR3aa: CASSPPGSASNTEAFF

v_gene: TRBV5-6
d_gene: -
abundance: many
j_gene: TRBJ2-7
len: 15
CDR3nt: TGTGCCAGCAGCTTGGGCTCCGGGCGGAGATACGAGCAGTACTTC
CDR3aa: CASSLGSGRRYEQYF

v_gene: TRBV27
d_gene: -
abundance: -
j_gene: TRBJ2-7
len: 14
CDR3nt: TGTGCCAGCAGTACAACCGGGACACGGTACGAGCAGTACTTC
CDR3aa: CASSTTGTRYEQYF

v_gene: TRBV12-3/TRBV12-4
d_gene: -
abundance: -
j_gene: TRBJ2-2
len: 15
CDR3nt: TGTGCCAGCAGTCCCGCCGGGACGGTCACCGGGGAGCTGTTTTTT
CDR3aa: CASSPAGTVTGELFF